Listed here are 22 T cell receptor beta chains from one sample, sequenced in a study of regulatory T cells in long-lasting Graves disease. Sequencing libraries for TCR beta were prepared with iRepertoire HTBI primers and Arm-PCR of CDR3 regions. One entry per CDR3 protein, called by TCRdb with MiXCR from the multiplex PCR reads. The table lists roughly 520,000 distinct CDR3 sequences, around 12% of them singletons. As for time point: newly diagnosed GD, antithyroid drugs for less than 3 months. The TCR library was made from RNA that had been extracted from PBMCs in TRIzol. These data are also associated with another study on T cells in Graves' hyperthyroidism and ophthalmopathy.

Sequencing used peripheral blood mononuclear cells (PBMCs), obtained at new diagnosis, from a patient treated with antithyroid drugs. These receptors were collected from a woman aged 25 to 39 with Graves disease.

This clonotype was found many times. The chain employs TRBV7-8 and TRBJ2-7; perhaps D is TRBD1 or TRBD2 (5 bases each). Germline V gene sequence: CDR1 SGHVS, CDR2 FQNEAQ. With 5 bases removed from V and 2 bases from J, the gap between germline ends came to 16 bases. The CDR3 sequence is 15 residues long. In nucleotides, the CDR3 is TGTGCCAGCAGCCATCCCAGAGAGGGGACCTACGAGCAGTACTTC. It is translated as CASSHPREGTYEQYF.

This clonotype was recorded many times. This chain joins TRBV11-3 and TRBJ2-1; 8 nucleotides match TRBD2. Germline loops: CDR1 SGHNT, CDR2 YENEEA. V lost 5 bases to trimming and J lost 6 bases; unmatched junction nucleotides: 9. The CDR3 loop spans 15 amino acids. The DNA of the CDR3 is TGTGCCAGCAGCCTCTTGCACGGGAGGGCCAATGAGCAGTTCTTC. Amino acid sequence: CASSLLHGRANEQFF.

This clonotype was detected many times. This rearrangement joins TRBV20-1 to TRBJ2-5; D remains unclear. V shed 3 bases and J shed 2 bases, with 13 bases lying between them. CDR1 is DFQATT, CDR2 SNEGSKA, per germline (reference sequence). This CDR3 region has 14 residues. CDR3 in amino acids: CSARSGSAQETQYF. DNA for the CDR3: TGCAGTGCTAGGTCGGGTTCGGCTCAAGAGACCCAGTACTTC.

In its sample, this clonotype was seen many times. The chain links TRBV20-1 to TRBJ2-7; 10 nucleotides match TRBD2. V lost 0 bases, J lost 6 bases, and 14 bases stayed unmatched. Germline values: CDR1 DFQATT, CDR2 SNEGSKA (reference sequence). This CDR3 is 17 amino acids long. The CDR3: CSARDLLSSSGSSEQYF. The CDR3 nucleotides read TGCAGTGCTAGAGATCTCTTGTCATCTAGCGGGAGTAGCGAGCAGTACTTC.

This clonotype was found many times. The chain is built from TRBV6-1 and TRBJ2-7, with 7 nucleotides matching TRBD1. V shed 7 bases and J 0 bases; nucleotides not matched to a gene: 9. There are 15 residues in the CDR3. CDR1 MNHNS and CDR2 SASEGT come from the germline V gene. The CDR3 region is CASKRQGGFSYEQYF. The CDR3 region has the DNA TGTGCCAGCAAAAGACAGGGTGGGTTCTCCTACGAGCAGTACTTC.

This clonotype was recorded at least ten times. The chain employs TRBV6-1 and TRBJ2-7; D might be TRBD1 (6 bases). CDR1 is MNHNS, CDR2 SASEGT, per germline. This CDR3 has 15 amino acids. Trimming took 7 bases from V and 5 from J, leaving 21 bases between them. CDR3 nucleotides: TGTGCCAGCACCTACGAGGGAACAGGGAAGAACGAGCAGTACTTC. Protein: CASTYEGTGKNEQYF.

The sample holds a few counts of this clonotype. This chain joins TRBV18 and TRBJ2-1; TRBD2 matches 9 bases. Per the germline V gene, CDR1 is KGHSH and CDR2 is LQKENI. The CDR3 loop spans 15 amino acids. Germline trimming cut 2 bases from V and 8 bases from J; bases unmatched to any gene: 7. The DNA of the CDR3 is TGTGCCAGCTCACCAAGCGGGAGGAAAGAGGATGAGCAGTTCTTC. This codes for CASSPSGRKEDEQFF.

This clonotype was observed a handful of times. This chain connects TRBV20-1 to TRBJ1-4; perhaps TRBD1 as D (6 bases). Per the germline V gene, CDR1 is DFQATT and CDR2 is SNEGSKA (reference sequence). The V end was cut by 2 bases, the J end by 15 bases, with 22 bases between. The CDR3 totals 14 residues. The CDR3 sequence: CSARPLGTFQKVFF. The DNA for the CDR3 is TGCAGTGCTAGACCCCTGGGGACATTCCAGAAGGTGTTTTTT.

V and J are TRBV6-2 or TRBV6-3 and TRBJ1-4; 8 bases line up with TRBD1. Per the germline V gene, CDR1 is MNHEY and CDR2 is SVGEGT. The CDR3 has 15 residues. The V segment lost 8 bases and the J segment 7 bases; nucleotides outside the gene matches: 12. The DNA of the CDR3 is TGTGCCAGCGCCTACACAGGGGGACGTGGTGAAAAACTGTTTTTT. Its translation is CASAYTGGRGEKLFF.

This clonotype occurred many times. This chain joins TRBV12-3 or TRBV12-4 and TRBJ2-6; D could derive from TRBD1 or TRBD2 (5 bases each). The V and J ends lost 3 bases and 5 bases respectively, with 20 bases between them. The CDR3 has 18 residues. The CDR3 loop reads CASSFLLGQGARANVLTF. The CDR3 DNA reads TGTGCCAGCAGTTTCCTCTTGGGTCAGGGAGCTAGGGCCAACGTCCTGACTTTC.

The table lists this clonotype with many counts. CDR3 sequence reads: CASRRQSSYNSPLHF. In nucleotides, the CDR3 is TGTGCCAGCAGGCGACAGAGCTCCTATAATTCACCCCTCCACTTT. V usage is TRBV2 and J usage is TRBJ1-6; D may be TRBD1 (5 bases). Germline V CDR1 and CDR2: SNHLY, FYNNEI. This CDR3 region has 15 residues. The V end was cut by 6 bases, the J end by 0 bases, with 9 bases between.

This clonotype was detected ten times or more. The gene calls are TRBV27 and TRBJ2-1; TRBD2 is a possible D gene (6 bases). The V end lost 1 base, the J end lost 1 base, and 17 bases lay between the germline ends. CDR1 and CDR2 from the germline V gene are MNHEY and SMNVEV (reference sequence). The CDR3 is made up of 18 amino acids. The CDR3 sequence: CASSLFLGVGGSYNEQFF. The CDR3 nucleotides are TGTGCCAGCAGTTTATTTTTGGGCGTCGGGGGATCCTACAATGAGCAGTTCTTC.

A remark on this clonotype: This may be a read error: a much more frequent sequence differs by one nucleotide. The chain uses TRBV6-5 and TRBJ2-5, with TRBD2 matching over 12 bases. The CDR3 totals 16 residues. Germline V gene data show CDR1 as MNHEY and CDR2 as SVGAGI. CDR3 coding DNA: TGTGCCATCAGTTCAGGACTAGCGGGAAGTGTAGGGGCCCAGTACTTC. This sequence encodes CAISSGLAGSVGAQYF.

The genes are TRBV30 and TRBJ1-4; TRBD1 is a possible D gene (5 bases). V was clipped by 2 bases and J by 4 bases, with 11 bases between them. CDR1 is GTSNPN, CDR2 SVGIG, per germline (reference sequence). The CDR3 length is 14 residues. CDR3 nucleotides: TGTGCCTGGAGTAAGGCAGGGCTTAATGAAAAACTGTTTTTT. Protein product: CAWSKAGLNEKLFF.

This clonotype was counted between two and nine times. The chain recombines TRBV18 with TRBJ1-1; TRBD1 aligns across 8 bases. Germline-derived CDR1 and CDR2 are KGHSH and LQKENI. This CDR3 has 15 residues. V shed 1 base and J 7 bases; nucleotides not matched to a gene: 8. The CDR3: CASSPQTGGSDEAFF. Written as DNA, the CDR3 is TGTGCCAGCTCACCACAAACAGGGGGTTCCGATGAAGCTTTCTTT.

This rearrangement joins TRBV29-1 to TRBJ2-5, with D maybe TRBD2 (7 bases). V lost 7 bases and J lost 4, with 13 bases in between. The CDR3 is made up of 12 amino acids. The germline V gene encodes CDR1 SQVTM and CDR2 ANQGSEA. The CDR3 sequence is CSATRGAETQYF. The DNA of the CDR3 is TGCAGCGCCACCCGGGGGGCAGAGACCCAGTACTTC.

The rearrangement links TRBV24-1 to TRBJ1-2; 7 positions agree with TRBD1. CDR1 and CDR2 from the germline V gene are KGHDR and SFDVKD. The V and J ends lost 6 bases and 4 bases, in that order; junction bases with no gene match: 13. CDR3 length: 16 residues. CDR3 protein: CATSMGQPEGSYGYTF. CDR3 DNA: TGTGCCACCAGTATGGGACAGCCGGAAGGGAGCTATGGCTACACCTTC.

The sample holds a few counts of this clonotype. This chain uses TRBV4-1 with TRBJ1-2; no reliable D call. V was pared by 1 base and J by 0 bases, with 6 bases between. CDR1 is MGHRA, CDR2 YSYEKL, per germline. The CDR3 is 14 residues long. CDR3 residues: CASSQVVPNYGYTF. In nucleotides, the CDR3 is TGCGCCAGCAGCCAAGTAGTTCCTAACTATGGCTACACCTTC.

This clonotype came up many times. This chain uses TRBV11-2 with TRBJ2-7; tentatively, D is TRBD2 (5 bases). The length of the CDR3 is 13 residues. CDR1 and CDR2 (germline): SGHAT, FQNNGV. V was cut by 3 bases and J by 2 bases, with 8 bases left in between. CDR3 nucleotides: TGTGCCAGCAGCTTGCCGGAGGCCTACGAGCAGTACTTC. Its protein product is CASSLPEAYEQYF.

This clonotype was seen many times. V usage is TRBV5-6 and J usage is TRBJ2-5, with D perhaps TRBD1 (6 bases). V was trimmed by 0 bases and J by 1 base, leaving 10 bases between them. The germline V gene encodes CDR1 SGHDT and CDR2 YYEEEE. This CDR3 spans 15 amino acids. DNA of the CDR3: TGTGCCAGCAGCTTGGCCGGCAGGGGCCAAGAGACCCAGTACTTC. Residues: CASSLAGRGQETQYF.

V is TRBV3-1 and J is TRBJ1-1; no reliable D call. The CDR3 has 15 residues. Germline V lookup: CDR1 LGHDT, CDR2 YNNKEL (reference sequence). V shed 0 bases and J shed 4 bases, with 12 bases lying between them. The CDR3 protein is CASSQDREGSTEAFF. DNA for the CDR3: TGTGCCAGCAGCCAAGATCGAGAGGGAAGCACTGAAGCTTTCTTT.

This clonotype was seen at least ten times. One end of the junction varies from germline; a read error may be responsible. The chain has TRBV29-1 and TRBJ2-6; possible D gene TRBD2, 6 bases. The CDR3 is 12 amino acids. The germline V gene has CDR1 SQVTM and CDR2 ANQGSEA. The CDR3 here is CGGFAGANVLTF. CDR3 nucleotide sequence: TGTGGGGGGTTCGCTGGGGCCAACGTCCTGACTTTC.